This passage covers 12 T cell receptor beta chains from one sample sequenced in a study of T cell responses to AZD1222 COVID-19 vaccine. Libraries were prepared by immunoSEQ multiplex PCR; TCRdb keeps only in-frame clonotypes and omits some of them. The sample lists about 150,000 clones, roughly 90% seen once, with approximately 3.4% in the top ten. The sample in question was peripheral blood, obtained 28 days after the second AZD1222 dose. All receptors come from an adult who received the AZD1222 COVID-19 vaccine.

The chain employs TRBV5-1 and TRBJ2-7, with D unclear. The V end was cut by 0 bases, the J end by 6 bases, with 16 bases between. CDR3 length: 15 residues. From germline, CDR1 is SGHRS and CDR2 YFSETQ. The CDR3 protein is CASSLESAGASEQYF. CDR3 DNA: TGCGCCAGCAGCTTGGAGTCGGCCGGTGCCTCCGAGCAGTACTTC.

The genes are TRBV28 and TRBJ1-4; D remains unclear. V shed 7 bases and J shed 8 bases, with 14 bases lying between them. Germline values: CDR1 MDHEN, CDR2 SYDVKM. CDR3 size: 13 residues. In DNA, the CDR3 is TGTGCCAGCAAAGAGATAGTTAAAGAAAAACTGTTTTTT. Its translation: CASKEIVKEKLFF.

V gene TRBV6-5 combines with J gene TRBJ1-1; 7 bases are shared with TRBD1. The CDR3 contains 13 residues. J gave up 10 bases and V 4 bases, and 9 bases lay outside the gene matches. Germline V lookup: CDR1 MNHEY, CDR2 SVGAGI. The CDR3, as DNA: TGTGCCAGCAGTTCTTACAGGGGCCCGAGAGCTTTCTTT. The encoded protein is CASSSYRGPRAFF.

The DNA of the CDR3 is TGTGCCAGCAGCTTAACGGGACAGGGGACCCACGAGCAGTACTTC. Translating gives CASSLTGQGTHEQYF. The chain links TRBV11-2 to TRBJ2-7, with 10 bases lining up with TRBD1. The CDR3 length is 15 residues. J gave up 5 bases and V 2 bases, and 6 bases lay outside the gene matches. CDR1 and CDR2 (germline): SGHAT, FQNNGV.

V and J are TRBV3-1 (or the pseudogene TRBV3-2) and TRBJ1-1; the D is unclear. CDR1 LGHDT and CDR2 YNNKEL come from the germline V gene (reference sequence). This CDR3 is 9 amino acids long. V was trimmed by 2 bases and J by 11 bases, leaving 3 bases between them. This CDR3 is CASSQLAFF. The CDR3 nucleotides are TGTGCCAGCAGCCAACTGGCTTTCTTT.

The chain uses TRBV3-1 (or the pseudogene TRBV3-2) and TRBJ1-4; tentatively, D is TRBD1 (6 bases). This CDR3 contains 14 residues. The germline V gene has CDR1 LGHDT and CDR2 YNNKEL (reference sequence). V lost 3 bases and J 8 bases, leaving 13 bases between the germline ends. The CDR3 spells CASSHARGGEKLFF. CDR3 bases: TGTGCCAGCAGCCACGCCAGGGGAGGCGAAAAACTGTTTTTT.

This chain links TRBV11-3 with TRBJ2-1; 9 bases align to TRBD2. V trimming: 2 bases; J trimming: 8 bases; junction bases outside the gene matches: 4. CDR1 is SGHNT, CDR2 YENEEA, per germline. This CDR3 spans 14 amino acids. CDR3 nucleotides: TGTGCCAGCAGCTTAATGATAGCGGGAGATGAGCAGTTCTTC. This sequence encodes CASSLMIAGDEQFF.

This chain joins TRBV6-1 and TRBJ1-5, with D possibly being TRBD1 (6 bases). V was shortened by 3 bases and J by 6 bases, with 15 bases between the two germline ends. The CDR3 consists of 15 residues. Germline CDR1 and CDR2: MNHNS and SASEGT. CDR3 sequence (DNA): TGTGCCAGCAGTGACGCCATAGGGGGGGGTCAGCCCCAGCATTTT. Its translation: CASSDAIGGGQPQHF.

The rearrangement links TRBV9 to TRBJ1-6; maybe TRBD1 (6 bases). The CDR3 contains 15 residues. V was trimmed by 3 bases and J by 9 bases, leaving 16 bases between them. The germline V gene has CDR1 SGDLS and CDR2 YYNGEE. The CDR3 loop reads CASSDSGTLVSPLHF. CDR3 in DNA: TGTGCCAGCAGCGACTCCGGGACATTAGTTTCACCCCTCCACTTT. The full variable domain, in which reference TRBV9 and TRBJ1-6 provide the parts outside the CDR3, is DSGVTQTPKHLITATGQRVTLRCSPRSGDLSVYWYQQSLDQGLQFLIQYYNGEERAKGNILERFSAQQFPDLHSELNLSSLELGDSALYFCASSDSGTLVSPLHFGNGTRLTVT.

The V and J genes are TRBV6-5 and TRBJ2-2, with TRBD1 matching 8 bases. In germline, CDR1 is MNHEY, CDR2 SVGAGI. J gave up 2 bases and V 11 bases, and 7 bases lay outside the gene matches. The CDR3 has 14 residues. The CDR3 sequence: CACMDRANTGELFF. Here the CDR3 DNA reads TGTGCCTGTATGGACAGGGCAAACACCGGGGAGCTGTTTTTT.

The chain recombines TRBV28 with TRBJ1-5; 7 bases align to TRBD1. This CDR3 has 15 residues. The V gene's germline CDR1 is MDHEN and CDR2 SYDVKM. V shed 4 bases and J 3 bases; nucleotides not matched to a gene: 6. CDR3 sequence: CASSSPGGANQPQHF. CDR3 nucleotides: TGTGCCAGCAGTTCCCCAGGGGGGGCCAATCAGCCCCAGCATTTT.

V gene TRBV10-3 combines with J gene TRBJ1-2, with 7 bases that match TRBD1. V shed 1 base and J 3 bases; nucleotides not matched to a gene: 8. Germline V gives CDR1 ENHRY, CDR2 SYGVKD. The CDR3 totals 16 residues. The CDR3 region has the DNA TGTGCCATCAGTGAGTTGGTACGACAGGGTGACTATGGCTACACCTTC. Translation gives CAISELVRQGDYGYTF.